Presented here are 26 T cell receptor beta chains from one specimen sequenced in a study of cytotoxic CD8 clonotypes in ibrutinib-treated CLL (dated by TCRdb to the early 2020s). The protocol used for the library was the immunoSEQ multiplex PCR assay. TCRdb provides this immuneACCESS table in a form limited to in-frame rearrangements. Some clones are lacking; in checked studies, under half of them reflect an unresolved V gene, and why the rest are absent is not known. A total of around 310,000 clones appear in this sample, just under 80% of them only once. In total, the top ten clones hold more than 6% of the sample. This material consisted of PBMCs, taken before ibrutinib treatment. The receptors were sampled from a human donor with chronic lymphocytic leukemia.

The chain links TRBV7-6 to TRBJ2-3, with 8 bases aligning to TRBD2. The CDR3 is 18 residues long. Germline V gene data show CDR1 as SGHVS and CDR2 as FNYEAQ. With V trimmed by 1 base and J by 5 bases, 14 bases remained unmatched. CDR3 in DNA: TGTGCCAGCAGCTTAGTGATAGCGGGACCATCGACGGGAGATACGCAGTATTTT. This translates into CASSLVIAGPSTGDTQYF.

The rearrangement uses TRBV27 and TRBJ1-1, with a tentative D call TRBD1 (6 bases). CDR1 MNHEY and CDR2 SMNVEV come from the germline V gene (reference sequence). With 4 bases removed from V and 4 bases from J, the gap between germline ends came to 10 bases. CDR3 size: 13 residues. CDR3 bases: TGTGCCAGCAGTTATACAGGGCGCACTGAAGCTTTCTTT. Amino acid sequence: CASSYTGRTEAFF.

CDR3 nucleotide sequence: TGCGCCAGCAGCCCGGATGGGTTCTACTACGAGCAGTACTTC. It translates to CASSPDGFYYEQYF. V and J are TRBV5-1 and TRBJ2-7; no definite D call. V was clipped by 4 bases and J by 3 bases, with 14 bases between them. Germline values: CDR1 SGHRS, CDR2 YFSETQ. This CDR3 region has 14 residues.

The chain has TRBV6-4 and TRBJ2-1, with 14 positions matching TRBD2. CDR3 length equals 14 residues. V lost 2 bases, J lost 11 bases, and 2 bases stayed unmatched. Germline assignment: CDR1 MRHNA and CDR2 SNTAGT. Here the CDR3 reads CASSDGTSGGKQFF. The CDR3, as DNA: TGTGCCAGCAGTGACGGGACTAGCGGGGGAAAGCAGTTCTTC.

V usage is TRBV7-7 and J usage is TRBJ2-5; 14 bases are a match to TRBD2. The germline V gene has CDR1 SSHAT and CDR2 FNYEAQ (reference sequence). J gave up 4 bases and V 5 bases, and 3 bases lay outside the gene matches. The CDR3 is made up of 15 amino acids. The CDR3 loop reads CASSKGLAGGETQYF. The CDR3 bases are TGTGCCAGCAGCAAAGGACTAGCGGGAGGAGAGACCCAGTACTTC.

As DNA, the CDR3 is TGTGCCAGCAGCGGGGGGACAGCTTCTGGAAACACCATATATTTT. Amino acids: CASSGGTASGNTIYF. This chain uses TRBV5-4 with TRBJ1-3; 7 nucleotides line up with TRBD1. V dropped 4 bases and J dropped 1; count of bases not matched to a gene: 5. This CDR3 contains 15 residues. The germline gives CDR1 SGHNT, CDR2 YYREEE (reference sequence).

This clone was found a few times. The chain links TRBV30 to TRBJ2-7, with D possibly matching TRBD2 (6 bases). The V and J ends lost 1 base and 6 bases respectively, with 16 bases between them. Germline V gene sequence: CDR1 GTSNPN, CDR2 SVGIG (reference sequence). This CDR3 spans 14 amino acids. The CDR3 nucleotides are TGTGCCTGGAGTGAAGAGACTAGAGGTCTCGAGCAGTACTTC. The encoded protein is CAWSEETRGLEQYF.

V is TRBV5-1 and J is TRBJ2-7; D is perhaps TRBD2 (5 bases). Trimming pared 5 bases from V and 2 bases from J, leaving 23 bases between. In germline, CDR1 is SGHRS, CDR2 YFSETQ. The CDR3 covers 17 residues. DNA of the CDR3: TGCGCCAGCAGGGTTCCCCCTTCGGAGGCCGATCCCTACGAGCAGTACTTC. Translation gives CASRVPPSEADPYEQYF. Based on the CDR3 plus reference TRBV5-1 and TRBJ2-7, the full variable domain is KAGVTQTPRYLIKTRGQQVTLSCSPISGHRSVSWYQQTPGQGLQFLFEYFSETQRNKGNFPGRFSGRQFSNSRSEMNVSTLELGDSALYLCASRVPPSEADPYEQYFGPGTRLTVT.

This rearrangement joins TRBV5-1 to TRBJ1-1; D not certain. Deletions cut 2 bases from V and 11 bases from J, with 19 bases between. The CDR3 contains 14 residues. Germline loops: CDR1 SGHRS, CDR2 YFSETQ. The CDR3, as DNA: TGCGCCAGCAGCTTAACCGGGATCACAAGTATGGCTTTCTTT. The encoded protein is CASSLTGITSMAFF.

V usage is TRBV14 and J usage is TRBJ2-5, with 9 nucleotides matching TRBD2. There are 17 residues in the CDR3. CDR1 and CDR2 (germline): SGHDN, FVKESK. Trimming cost V 2 bases and J 5 bases; bases outside gene matches: 12. CDR3 sequence: CASSQIAGALAEETQYF. As DNA, the CDR3 is TGTGCCAGCAGCCAAATAGCGGGAGCCCTTGCGGAGGAGACCCAGTACTTC.

The chain links TRBV27 to TRBJ2-2; TRBD2 is a possible D gene (5 bases). This CDR3 comprises 16 residues. Germline V gene lookup returns CDR1 MNHEY and CDR2 SMNVEV (reference sequence). V lost 2 bases to trimming and J lost 1 base, with 11 bases between them. CDR3 sequence reads: CASSLTRTMNTGELFF. DNA for the CDR3: TGTGCCAGCAGTTTAACTAGAACGATGAACACCGGGGAGCTGTTTTTT.

The chain combines TRBV2 with TRBJ2-1, with 8 bases fitting TRBD2. The V gene end was trimmed by 6 bases and the J gene end by 4 bases; junction bases not matched to a gene: 5. The CDR3 is 14 residues long. Germline lookup yields CDR1 SNHLY and CDR2 FYNNEI. DNA of the CDR3: TGTGCCAGCAGCCTCACTAGCGGATACAATGAGCAGTTCTTC. It translates to CASSLTSGYNEQFF.

V gene TRBV5-6 combines with J gene TRBJ2-1; possibly TRBD2 for D (6 bases). V lost 7 bases, J lost 4 bases, and 15 bases lay in between. The CDR3 has 14 residues. Germline V gene sequence: CDR1 SGHDT, CDR2 YYEEEE. CDR3 nucleotide sequence: TGTGCCAGCTCTCGGGAGTGGGGATACAATGAGCAGTTCTTC. Encoded protein: CASSREWGYNEQFF.

The rearrangement joins TRBV7-2 to TRBJ2-6; a weak D match, TRBD1 (6 bases). This CDR3 comprises 18 residues. Between the trimmed V and J ends, which lost 5 bases and 0 bases, there was a span of 17 bases. Germline V gene lookup returns CDR1 SGHTA and CDR2 FQGNSA. In DNA form, the CDR3 reads TGTGCCAGCAGCCCGCGGACAGCTACGAGCTCTGGGGCCAACGTCCTGACTTTC. Protein product: CASSPRTATSSGANVLTF.

The V and J genes are TRBV6-5 and TRBJ2-3; D is perhaps TRBD1 (5 bases). Germline V gene lookup returns CDR1 MNHEY and CDR2 SVGAGI. Trimming stripped 10 bases from V and 4 bases from J, with 18 bases between. The CDR3 length is 14 residues. CDR3 loop: CATSRQFWADTQYF. The CDR3 coding sequence is TGTGCCACCTCTCGACAGTTCTGGGCAGATACGCAGTATTTT.

This clone was detected only a few times. The chain recombines TRBV27 with TRBJ2-5; 10 positions agree with TRBD2. The CDR3 extends over 13 amino acids. With 5 bases clipped from V and 8 bases from J, the junction kept 5 bases outside the gene matches. Per germline, CDR1 MNHEY and CDR2 SMNVEV (reference sequence). CDR3: CASSPKREGTQYF. The CDR3 region has the DNA TGTGCCAGCAGTCCCAAGCGGGAGGGTACCCAGTACTTC.

This rearrangement joins TRBV2 to TRBJ2-1, with unresolved D. This CDR3 has 16 residues. Germline V gene data show CDR1 as SNHLY and CDR2 as FYNNEI. Trimming cost V 3 bases and J 4 bases, with 16 bases left between them. CDR3 sequence (DNA): TGTGCCAGCAGTGAGAGTGGGCCCCCTCTTTACAATGAGCAGTTCTTC. It is translated as CASSESGPPLYNEQFF.

The gene calls are TRBV7-9 and TRBJ2-3; D gene ambiguous. Germline loops: CDR1 SEHNR, CDR2 FQNEAQ (reference sequence). V was clipped by 7 bases and J by 1 base, with 15 bases between them. CDR3 length equals 15 residues. The CDR3 DNA follows: TGTGCCAGCACCACTACCTTAAGCGGCACAGATACGCAGTATTTT. Translation: CASTTTLSGTDTQYF.

The chain couples TRBV18 to TRBJ1-2; the D gene is possibly TRBD1 (5 bases). Per germline, CDR1 KGHSH and CDR2 LQKENI. V lost 1 base and J 2 bases, leaving 14 bases between the germline ends. The CDR3 runs to 16 residues. The CDR3 here is CASSPRPGTMNYGYTF. CDR3 bases: TGTGCCAGCTCACCACGACCAGGGACTATGAACTATGGCTACACCTTC. The whole variable domain, remainder taken from reference TRBV18 and TRBJ1-2, is NAGVMQNPRHLVRRRGQEARLRCSPMKGHSHVYWYRQLPEEGLKFMVYLQKENIIDESGMPKERFSAEFPKEGPSILRIQQVVRGDSAAYFCASSPRPGTMNYGYTFGSGTRLTVV.

This chain joins TRBV6-1 and TRBJ1-5, with D maybe TRBD1 (6 bases). The CDR3 contains 15 residues. CDR1 and CDR2 from the germline V gene are MNHNS and SASEGT. V lost 8 bases, J lost 0 bases, and 14 bases lay in between. CDR3 amino acids: CASLRQENSNQPQHF. The CDR3 nucleotides read TGTGCCAGCCTAAGACAGGAAAATAGCAATCAGCCCCAGCATTTT.

This clone came up once. V usage is TRBV5-8 and J usage is TRBJ2-7, with TRBD2 as a possible D gene (5 bases). Trimming took 0 bases from V and 2 from J, leaving 12 bases between them. Germline CDR1 is SGHTS and CDR2 is YDEGEE. The CDR3 consists of 15 residues. Written as DNA, the CDR3 is TGTGCCAGCAGCTTGGCCGACTGGCGGGCCTACGAGCAGTACTTC. This gives the protein CASSLADWRAYEQYF.

This chain links TRBV27 with TRBJ2-5; 10 bases are a match to TRBD2. The J segment lost 6 bases and the V segment lost 0 bases, leaving 13 bases of the junction unmatched. CDR3 length equals 18 residues. Germline CDR1 reads MNHEY; CDR2 reads SMNVEV (reference sequence). The CDR3 spells CASSLSPRVAGGMKTQYF. DNA of the CDR3: TGTGCCAGCAGTTTATCACCCCGAGTAGCGGGAGGTATGAAGACCCAGTACTTC.

The CDR3 loop reads CAWKSGRVTDTQYF. In nucleotides, the CDR3 is TGTGCCTGGAAAAGCGGGAGGGTCACAGATACGCAGTATTTT. V is TRBV30 and J is TRBJ2-3; 10 bases map to TRBD2. Germline V lookup: CDR1 GTSNPN, CDR2 SVGIG (reference sequence). CDR3 size: 14 residues. The V segment lost 4 bases and the J segment 2 bases; nucleotides outside the gene matches: 3. The complete variable domain, with remaining parts taken from reference TRBV30 and TRBJ2-3, reads SQTIHQWPATLVQPVGSPLSLECTVEGTSNPNLYWYRQAAGRGLQLLFYSVGIGQISSEVPQNLSASRPQDRQFILSSKKLLLSDSGFYLCAWKSGRVTDTQYFGPGTRLTVL.

The V gene is TRBV5-1, the J gene TRBJ2-5; D call uncertain. Germline-derived CDR1 and CDR2 are SGHRS and YFSETQ. Trimming took 0 bases from V and 1 from J, leaving 7 bases between them. The CDR3 has 14 residues. CDR3 amino acids: CASSLAPGQETQYF. The CDR3 nucleotides read TGCGCCAGCAGCTTGGCCCCAGGCCAAGAGACCCAGTACTTC.

The J gene is TRBJ2-1, the V gene TRBV18; D might be TRBD1 or TRBD2, each matching 6 bases. The germline CDR1 and CDR2 sequences are KGHSH and LQKENI. Trimming shortened V by 4 bases and J by 5 bases, and 15 bases separated the two germline ends. CDR3 length equals 15 residues. As DNA, the CDR3 is TGTGCCAGCTCACTGTCCGGGGGCAGAGACAATGAGCAGTTCTTC. Its translation: CASSLSGGRDNEQFF.

V and J are TRBV6-5 and TRBJ2-7; no clear D. The germline V gene has CDR1 MNHEY and CDR2 SVGAGI. Trimming took 3 bases from V and 2 from J, leaving 14 bases between them. The CDR3 is made up of 15 amino acids. The CDR3 sequence: CASSYVTKHPYEQYF. In DNA, the CDR3 is TGTGCCAGCAGTTATGTGACGAAGCACCCCTACGAGCAGTACTTC.